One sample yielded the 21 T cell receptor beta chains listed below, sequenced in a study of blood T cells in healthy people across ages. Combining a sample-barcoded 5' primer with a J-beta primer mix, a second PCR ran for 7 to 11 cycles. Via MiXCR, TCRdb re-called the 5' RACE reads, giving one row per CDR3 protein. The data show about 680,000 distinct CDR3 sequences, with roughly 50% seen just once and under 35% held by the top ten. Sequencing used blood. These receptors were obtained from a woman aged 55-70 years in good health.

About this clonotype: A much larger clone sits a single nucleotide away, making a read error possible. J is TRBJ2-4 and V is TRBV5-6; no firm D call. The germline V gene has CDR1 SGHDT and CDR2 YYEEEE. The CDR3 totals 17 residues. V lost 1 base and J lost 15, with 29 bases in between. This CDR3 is CASSLTRSGVRSETRYF. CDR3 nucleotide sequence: TGTGCCAGCAGCTTGACACGTTCTGGAGTGAGATCGGAGACCCGGTACTTC. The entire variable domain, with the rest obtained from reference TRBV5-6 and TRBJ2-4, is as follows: DAGVTQSPTHLIKTRGQQVTLRCSPKSGHDTVSWYQQALGQGPQFIFQYYEEEERQRGNFPDRFSGHQFPNYSSELNVNALLLGDSALYLCASSLTRSGVRSETRYFGAGTRLSVL.

The chain's CDR3 is CASSPASTTLNTEAFF. CDR3 DNA: TGTGCCAGCTCACCGGCAAGCACCACCTTGAACACTGAAGCTTTCTTT. This chain joins TRBV18 and TRBJ1-1; no clear D gene. With 3 bases removed from V and 0 bases from J, the gap between germline ends came to 14 bases. The CDR3 has 16 residues. Per germline, CDR1 KGHSH and CDR2 LQKENI. Full variable domain (rest looked up from reference TRBV18 and TRBJ1-1): NAGVMQNPRHLVRRRGQEARLRCSPMKGHSHVYWYRQLPEEGLKFMVYLQKENIIDESGMPKERFSAEFPKEGPSILRIQQVVRGDSAAYFCASSPASTTLNTEAFFGQGTRLTVV.

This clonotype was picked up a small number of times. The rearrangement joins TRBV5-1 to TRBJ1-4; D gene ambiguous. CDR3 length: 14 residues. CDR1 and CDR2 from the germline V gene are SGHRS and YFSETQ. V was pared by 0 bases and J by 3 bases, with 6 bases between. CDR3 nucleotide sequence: TGCGCCAGCAGCTTGGACACTGCTAATGAAAAACTGTTTTTT. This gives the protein CASSLDTANEKLFF.

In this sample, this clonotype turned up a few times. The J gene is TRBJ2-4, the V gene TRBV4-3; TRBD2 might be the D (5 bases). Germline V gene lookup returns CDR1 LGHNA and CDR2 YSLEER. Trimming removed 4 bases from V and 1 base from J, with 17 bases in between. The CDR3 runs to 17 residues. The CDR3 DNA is TGCGCCAGCAGCCGACTATCGCACGGGGATGCCAAAAACATTCAGTACTTC. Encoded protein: CASSRLSHGDAKNIQYF.

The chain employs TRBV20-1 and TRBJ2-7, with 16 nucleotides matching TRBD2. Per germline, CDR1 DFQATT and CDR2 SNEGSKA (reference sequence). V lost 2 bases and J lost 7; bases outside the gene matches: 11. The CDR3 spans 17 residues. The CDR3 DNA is TGCAGTGCTAGACTCCGAGGGACTAGCGGGAGGGTAAATGAGCAGTACTTC. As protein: CSARLRGTSGRVNEQYF.

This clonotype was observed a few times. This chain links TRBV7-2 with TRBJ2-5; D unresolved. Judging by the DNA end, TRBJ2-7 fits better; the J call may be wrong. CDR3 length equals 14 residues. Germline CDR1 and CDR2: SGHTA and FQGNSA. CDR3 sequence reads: CASSLFPAKHEQYF. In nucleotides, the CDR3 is TGTGCCAGCAGCTTATTTCCCGCGAAACACGAGCAGTACTTC.

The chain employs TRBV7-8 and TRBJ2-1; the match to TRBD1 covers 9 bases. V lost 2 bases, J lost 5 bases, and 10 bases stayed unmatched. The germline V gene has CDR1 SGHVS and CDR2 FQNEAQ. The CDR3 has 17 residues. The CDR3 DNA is TGTGCCAGCAGCTTAAAGGTTCCGGGACAGGGCCACAATGAGCAGTTCTTC. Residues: CASSLKVPGQGHNEQFF.

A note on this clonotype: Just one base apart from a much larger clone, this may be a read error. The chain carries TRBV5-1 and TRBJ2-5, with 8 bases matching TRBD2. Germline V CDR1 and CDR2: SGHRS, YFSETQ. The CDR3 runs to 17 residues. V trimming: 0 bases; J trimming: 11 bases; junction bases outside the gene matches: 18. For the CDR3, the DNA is TGCGCCAGCAGCTTGGAGGGACTAGGGCTGACGGCCAATGAGCAGTACTTC. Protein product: CASSLEGLGLTANEQYF.

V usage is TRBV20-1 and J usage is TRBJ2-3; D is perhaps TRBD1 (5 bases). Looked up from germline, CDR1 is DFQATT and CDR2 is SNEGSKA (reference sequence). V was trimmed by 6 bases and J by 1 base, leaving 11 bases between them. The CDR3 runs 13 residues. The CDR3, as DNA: TGCAGTGCCCGGAAAGGGGGCACAGATACGCAGTATTTT. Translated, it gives CSARKGGTDTQYF.

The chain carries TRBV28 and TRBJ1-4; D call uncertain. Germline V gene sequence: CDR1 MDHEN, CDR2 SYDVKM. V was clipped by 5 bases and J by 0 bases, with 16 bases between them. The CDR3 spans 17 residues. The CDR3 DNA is TGTGCCAGCAGTAAAGCGGGCAGCGAAGCAACTAATGAAAAACTGTTTTTT. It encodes CASSKAGSEATNEKLFF.

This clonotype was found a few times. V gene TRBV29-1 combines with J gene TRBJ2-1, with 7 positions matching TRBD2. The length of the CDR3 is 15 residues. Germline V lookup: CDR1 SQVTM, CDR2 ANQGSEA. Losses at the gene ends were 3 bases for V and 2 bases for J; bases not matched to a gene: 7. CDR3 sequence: CSVDLVAGTYNEQFF. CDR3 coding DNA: TGCAGCGTTGATCTGGTAGCGGGTACCTACAATGAGCAGTTCTTC.

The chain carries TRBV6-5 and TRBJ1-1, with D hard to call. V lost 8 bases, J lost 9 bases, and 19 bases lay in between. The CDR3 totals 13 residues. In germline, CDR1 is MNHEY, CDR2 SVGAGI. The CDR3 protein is CASAIFGRSKAFF. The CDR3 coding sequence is TGTGCCAGCGCGATCTTCGGAAGGAGCAAAGCTTTCTTT.

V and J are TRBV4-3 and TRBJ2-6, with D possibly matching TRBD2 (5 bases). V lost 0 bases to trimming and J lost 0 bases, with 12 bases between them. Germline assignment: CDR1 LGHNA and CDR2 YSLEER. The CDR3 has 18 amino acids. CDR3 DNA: TGCGCCAGCAGCCAAGACTCCGGCAGCGGCTCTGGGGCCAACGTCCTGACTTTC. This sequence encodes CASSQDSGSGSGANVLTF.

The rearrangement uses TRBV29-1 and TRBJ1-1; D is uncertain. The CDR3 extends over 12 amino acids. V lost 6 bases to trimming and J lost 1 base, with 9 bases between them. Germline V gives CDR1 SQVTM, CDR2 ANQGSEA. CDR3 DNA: TGCAGCGTCGGGCGGAGGAACACTGAAGCTTTCTTT. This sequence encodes CSVGRRNTEAFF.

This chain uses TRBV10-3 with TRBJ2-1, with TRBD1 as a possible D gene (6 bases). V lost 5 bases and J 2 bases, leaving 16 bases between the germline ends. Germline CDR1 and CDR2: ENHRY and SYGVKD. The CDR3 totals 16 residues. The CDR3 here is CAISFSGTRPYNEQFF. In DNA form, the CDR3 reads TGTGCCATCAGTTTCTCCGGGACAAGGCCCTACAATGAGCAGTTCTTC.

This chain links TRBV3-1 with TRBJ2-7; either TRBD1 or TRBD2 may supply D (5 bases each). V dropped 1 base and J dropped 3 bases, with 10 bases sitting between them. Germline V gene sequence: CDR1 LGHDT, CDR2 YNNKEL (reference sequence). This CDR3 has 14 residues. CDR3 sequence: CASSQGGSDYEQYF. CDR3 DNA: TGTGCCAGCAGCCAAGGGGGGTCGGACTACGAGCAGTACTTC.

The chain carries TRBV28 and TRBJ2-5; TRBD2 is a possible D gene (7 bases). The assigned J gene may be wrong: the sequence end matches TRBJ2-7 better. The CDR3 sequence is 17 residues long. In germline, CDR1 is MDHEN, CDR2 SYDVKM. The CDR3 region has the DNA TGTGCCAGCAGTTTCGGGTTAGGGGGGGCAACTACCTACGAGCAGTACTTC. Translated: CASSFGLGGATTYEQYF.

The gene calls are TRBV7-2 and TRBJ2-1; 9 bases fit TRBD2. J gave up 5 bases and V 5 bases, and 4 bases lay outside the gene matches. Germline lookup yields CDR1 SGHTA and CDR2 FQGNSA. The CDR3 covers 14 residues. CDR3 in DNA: TGTGCCAGCAGCCCTTCTAGCGGGGACAATGAGCAGTTCTTC. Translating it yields CASSPSSGDNEQFF.

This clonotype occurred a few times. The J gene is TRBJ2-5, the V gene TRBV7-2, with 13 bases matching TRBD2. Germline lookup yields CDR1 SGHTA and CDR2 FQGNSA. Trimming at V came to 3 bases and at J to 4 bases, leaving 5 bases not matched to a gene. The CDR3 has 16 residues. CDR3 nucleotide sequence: TGTGCCAGCAGCTTGGACAGACTAGCGGGAGGAGAGACCCAGTACTTC. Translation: CASSLDRLAGGETQYF. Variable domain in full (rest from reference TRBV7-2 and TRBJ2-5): GAGVSQSPSNKVTEKGKDVELRCDPISGHTALYWYRQSLGQGLEFLIYFQGNSAPDKSGLPSDRFSAERTGGSVSTLTIQRTQQEDSAVYLCASSLDRLAGGETQYFGPGTRLLVL.

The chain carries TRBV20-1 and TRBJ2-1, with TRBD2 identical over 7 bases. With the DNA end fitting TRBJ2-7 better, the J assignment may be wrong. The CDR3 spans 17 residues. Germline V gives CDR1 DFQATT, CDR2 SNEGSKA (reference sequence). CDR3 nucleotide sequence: TGCAGTGCTCCCCCCCTCTTTTCTAGCGGCTCCTACAATGAGCAGTACTTC. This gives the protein CSAPPLFSSGSYNEQYF.

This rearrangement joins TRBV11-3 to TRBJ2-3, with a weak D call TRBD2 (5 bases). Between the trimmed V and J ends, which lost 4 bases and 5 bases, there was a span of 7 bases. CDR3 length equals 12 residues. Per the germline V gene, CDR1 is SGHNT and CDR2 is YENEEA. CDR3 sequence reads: CASSSGEDTQYF. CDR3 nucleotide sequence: TGTGCCAGCAGCTCCGGGGAAGATACGCAGTATTTT.